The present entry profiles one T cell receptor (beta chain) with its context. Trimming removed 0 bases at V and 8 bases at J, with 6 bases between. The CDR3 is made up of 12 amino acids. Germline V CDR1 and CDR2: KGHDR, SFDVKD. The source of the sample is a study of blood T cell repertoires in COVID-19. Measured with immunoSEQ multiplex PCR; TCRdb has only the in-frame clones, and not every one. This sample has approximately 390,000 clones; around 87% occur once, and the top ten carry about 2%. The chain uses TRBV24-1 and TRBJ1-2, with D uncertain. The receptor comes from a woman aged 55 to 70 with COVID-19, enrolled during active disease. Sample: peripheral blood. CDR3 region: CATSDLRWGYTF. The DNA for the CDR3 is TGTGCCACCAGTGATTTGCGGTGGGGCTACACCTTC.